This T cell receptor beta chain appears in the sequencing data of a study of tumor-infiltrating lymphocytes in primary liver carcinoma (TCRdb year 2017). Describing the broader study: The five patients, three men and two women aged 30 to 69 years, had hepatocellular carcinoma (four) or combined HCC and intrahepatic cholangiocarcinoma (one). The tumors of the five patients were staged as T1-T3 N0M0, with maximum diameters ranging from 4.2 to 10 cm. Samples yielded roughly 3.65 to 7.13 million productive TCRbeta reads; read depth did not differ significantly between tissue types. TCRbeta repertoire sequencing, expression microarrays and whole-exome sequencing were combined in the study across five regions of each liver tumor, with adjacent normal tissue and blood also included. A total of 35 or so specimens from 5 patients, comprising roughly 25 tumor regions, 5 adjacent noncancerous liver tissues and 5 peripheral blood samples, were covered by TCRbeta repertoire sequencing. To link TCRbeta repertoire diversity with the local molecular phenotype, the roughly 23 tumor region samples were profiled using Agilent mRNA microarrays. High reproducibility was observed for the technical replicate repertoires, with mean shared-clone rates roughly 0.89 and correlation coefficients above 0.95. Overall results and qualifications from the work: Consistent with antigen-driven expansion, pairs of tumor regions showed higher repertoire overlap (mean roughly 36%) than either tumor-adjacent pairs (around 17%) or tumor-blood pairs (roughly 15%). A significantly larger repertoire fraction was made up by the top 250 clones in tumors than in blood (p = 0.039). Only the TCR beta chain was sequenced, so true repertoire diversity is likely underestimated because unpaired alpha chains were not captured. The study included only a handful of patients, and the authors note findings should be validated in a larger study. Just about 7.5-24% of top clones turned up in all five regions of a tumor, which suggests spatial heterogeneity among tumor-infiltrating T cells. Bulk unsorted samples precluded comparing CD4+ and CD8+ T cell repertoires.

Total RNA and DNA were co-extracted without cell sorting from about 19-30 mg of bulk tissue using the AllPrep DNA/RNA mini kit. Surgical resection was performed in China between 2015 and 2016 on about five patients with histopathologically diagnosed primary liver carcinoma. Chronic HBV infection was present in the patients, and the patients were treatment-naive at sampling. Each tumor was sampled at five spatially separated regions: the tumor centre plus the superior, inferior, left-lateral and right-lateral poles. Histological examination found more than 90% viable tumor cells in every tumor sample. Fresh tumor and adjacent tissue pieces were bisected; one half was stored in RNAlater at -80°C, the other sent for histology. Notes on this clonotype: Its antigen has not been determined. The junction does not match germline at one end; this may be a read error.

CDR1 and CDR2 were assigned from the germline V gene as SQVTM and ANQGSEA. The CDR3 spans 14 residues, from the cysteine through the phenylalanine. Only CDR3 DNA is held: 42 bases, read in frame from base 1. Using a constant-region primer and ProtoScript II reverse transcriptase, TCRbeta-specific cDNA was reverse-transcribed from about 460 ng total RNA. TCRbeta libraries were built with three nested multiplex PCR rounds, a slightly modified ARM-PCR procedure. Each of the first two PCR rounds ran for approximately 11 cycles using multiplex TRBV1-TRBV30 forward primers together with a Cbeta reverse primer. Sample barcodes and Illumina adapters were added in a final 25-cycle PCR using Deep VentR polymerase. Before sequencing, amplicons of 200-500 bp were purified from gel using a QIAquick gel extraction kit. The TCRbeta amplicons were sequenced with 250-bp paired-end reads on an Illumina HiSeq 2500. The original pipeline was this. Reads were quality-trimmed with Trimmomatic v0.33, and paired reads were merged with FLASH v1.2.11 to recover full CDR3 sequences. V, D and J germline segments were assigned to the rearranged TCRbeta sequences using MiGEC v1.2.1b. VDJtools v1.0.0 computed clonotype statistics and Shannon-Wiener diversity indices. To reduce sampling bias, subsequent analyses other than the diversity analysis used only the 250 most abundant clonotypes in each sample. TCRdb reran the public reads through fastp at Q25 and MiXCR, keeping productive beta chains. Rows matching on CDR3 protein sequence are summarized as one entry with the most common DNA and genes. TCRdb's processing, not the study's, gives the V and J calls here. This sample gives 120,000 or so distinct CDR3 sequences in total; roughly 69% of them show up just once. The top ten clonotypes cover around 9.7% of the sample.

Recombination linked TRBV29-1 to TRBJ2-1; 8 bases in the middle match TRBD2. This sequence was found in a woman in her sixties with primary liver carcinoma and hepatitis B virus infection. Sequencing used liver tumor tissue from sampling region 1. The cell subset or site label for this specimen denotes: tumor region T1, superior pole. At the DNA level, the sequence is TGCAGCGTTGAGCACAGCGGGAGTCTGAATGAGCATTTCTTC. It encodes CSVEHSGSLNEHFF.